This T cell receptor beta chain derives from a study of cytomegalovirus exposure and HLA in healthy donors. The study's findings and limits: Rare sequences made up most TCRs, while some public TCRs were found in many donors. Later analysis associated a missense DCLRE1C variant with TCR beta V- and J-gene trimming. In a later analysis, HLA-C alleles had the fewest associated TCRs, DRB1 alleles the most.

PCR was performed using 60 Vbeta and 13 Jbeta primers. Produced via immunoSEQ multiplex PCR; TCRdb's table is partial and in-frame only. The repertoire holds approximately 30,000 clones, about 60% seen once, with about 20% in the top ten. In germline, CDR1 is MGHRA, CDR2 YSYEKL. This CDR3 is built from 15 residues. V was clipped by 3 bases and J by 5 bases, with 14 bases between them. Of note for this clone: Its antigen is undetermined.

What was sequenced was PBMCs. The sequence came from a man between 45 and 60 years old in good health and CMV-seropositive. The V and J genes are TRBV4-1 and TRBJ1-5; tentative D call: TRBD1 (6 bases). The CDR3 spells CASSQGQEGYQPQHF. DNA of the CDR3: TGCGCCAGCAGCCAGGGACAAGAGGGGTATCAGCCCCAGCATTTT.